This T cell receptor beta chain was found in a study of blood T cell repertoires in COVID-19. Study details: Acute-phase and convalescent COVID-19 samples originated in the United States, Italy and Spain. The analysed material was cDNA or gDNA that came from T cells, B-cell-depleted T cells, or PBMCs.

Patients from Seattle were sampled longitudinally, starting during active infection. The protocol was immunoSEQ multiplex PCR, while the TCRdb copy is restricted to in-frame clones and leaves out a portion. The sample has approximately 25,000 clones, 65% to 75% seen once; the top ten hold over 6.5%. The source material was peripheral blood. This sequence originates from a man between 50 and 59 years old with COVID-19, enrolled during active disease.

Written as DNA, the CDR3 is TGTGCCAGCAGACCGGGACTAGTATCCGGGGAGCTGTTTTTT. As protein: CASRPGLVSGELFF. The chain joins TRBV28 to TRBJ2-2, with TRBD2 matching 8 bases. The V segment lost 6 bases and the J segment 6 bases; nucleotides outside the gene matches: 6. The CDR3 covers 14 residues. The germline V gene encodes CDR1 MDHEN and CDR2 SYDVKM.